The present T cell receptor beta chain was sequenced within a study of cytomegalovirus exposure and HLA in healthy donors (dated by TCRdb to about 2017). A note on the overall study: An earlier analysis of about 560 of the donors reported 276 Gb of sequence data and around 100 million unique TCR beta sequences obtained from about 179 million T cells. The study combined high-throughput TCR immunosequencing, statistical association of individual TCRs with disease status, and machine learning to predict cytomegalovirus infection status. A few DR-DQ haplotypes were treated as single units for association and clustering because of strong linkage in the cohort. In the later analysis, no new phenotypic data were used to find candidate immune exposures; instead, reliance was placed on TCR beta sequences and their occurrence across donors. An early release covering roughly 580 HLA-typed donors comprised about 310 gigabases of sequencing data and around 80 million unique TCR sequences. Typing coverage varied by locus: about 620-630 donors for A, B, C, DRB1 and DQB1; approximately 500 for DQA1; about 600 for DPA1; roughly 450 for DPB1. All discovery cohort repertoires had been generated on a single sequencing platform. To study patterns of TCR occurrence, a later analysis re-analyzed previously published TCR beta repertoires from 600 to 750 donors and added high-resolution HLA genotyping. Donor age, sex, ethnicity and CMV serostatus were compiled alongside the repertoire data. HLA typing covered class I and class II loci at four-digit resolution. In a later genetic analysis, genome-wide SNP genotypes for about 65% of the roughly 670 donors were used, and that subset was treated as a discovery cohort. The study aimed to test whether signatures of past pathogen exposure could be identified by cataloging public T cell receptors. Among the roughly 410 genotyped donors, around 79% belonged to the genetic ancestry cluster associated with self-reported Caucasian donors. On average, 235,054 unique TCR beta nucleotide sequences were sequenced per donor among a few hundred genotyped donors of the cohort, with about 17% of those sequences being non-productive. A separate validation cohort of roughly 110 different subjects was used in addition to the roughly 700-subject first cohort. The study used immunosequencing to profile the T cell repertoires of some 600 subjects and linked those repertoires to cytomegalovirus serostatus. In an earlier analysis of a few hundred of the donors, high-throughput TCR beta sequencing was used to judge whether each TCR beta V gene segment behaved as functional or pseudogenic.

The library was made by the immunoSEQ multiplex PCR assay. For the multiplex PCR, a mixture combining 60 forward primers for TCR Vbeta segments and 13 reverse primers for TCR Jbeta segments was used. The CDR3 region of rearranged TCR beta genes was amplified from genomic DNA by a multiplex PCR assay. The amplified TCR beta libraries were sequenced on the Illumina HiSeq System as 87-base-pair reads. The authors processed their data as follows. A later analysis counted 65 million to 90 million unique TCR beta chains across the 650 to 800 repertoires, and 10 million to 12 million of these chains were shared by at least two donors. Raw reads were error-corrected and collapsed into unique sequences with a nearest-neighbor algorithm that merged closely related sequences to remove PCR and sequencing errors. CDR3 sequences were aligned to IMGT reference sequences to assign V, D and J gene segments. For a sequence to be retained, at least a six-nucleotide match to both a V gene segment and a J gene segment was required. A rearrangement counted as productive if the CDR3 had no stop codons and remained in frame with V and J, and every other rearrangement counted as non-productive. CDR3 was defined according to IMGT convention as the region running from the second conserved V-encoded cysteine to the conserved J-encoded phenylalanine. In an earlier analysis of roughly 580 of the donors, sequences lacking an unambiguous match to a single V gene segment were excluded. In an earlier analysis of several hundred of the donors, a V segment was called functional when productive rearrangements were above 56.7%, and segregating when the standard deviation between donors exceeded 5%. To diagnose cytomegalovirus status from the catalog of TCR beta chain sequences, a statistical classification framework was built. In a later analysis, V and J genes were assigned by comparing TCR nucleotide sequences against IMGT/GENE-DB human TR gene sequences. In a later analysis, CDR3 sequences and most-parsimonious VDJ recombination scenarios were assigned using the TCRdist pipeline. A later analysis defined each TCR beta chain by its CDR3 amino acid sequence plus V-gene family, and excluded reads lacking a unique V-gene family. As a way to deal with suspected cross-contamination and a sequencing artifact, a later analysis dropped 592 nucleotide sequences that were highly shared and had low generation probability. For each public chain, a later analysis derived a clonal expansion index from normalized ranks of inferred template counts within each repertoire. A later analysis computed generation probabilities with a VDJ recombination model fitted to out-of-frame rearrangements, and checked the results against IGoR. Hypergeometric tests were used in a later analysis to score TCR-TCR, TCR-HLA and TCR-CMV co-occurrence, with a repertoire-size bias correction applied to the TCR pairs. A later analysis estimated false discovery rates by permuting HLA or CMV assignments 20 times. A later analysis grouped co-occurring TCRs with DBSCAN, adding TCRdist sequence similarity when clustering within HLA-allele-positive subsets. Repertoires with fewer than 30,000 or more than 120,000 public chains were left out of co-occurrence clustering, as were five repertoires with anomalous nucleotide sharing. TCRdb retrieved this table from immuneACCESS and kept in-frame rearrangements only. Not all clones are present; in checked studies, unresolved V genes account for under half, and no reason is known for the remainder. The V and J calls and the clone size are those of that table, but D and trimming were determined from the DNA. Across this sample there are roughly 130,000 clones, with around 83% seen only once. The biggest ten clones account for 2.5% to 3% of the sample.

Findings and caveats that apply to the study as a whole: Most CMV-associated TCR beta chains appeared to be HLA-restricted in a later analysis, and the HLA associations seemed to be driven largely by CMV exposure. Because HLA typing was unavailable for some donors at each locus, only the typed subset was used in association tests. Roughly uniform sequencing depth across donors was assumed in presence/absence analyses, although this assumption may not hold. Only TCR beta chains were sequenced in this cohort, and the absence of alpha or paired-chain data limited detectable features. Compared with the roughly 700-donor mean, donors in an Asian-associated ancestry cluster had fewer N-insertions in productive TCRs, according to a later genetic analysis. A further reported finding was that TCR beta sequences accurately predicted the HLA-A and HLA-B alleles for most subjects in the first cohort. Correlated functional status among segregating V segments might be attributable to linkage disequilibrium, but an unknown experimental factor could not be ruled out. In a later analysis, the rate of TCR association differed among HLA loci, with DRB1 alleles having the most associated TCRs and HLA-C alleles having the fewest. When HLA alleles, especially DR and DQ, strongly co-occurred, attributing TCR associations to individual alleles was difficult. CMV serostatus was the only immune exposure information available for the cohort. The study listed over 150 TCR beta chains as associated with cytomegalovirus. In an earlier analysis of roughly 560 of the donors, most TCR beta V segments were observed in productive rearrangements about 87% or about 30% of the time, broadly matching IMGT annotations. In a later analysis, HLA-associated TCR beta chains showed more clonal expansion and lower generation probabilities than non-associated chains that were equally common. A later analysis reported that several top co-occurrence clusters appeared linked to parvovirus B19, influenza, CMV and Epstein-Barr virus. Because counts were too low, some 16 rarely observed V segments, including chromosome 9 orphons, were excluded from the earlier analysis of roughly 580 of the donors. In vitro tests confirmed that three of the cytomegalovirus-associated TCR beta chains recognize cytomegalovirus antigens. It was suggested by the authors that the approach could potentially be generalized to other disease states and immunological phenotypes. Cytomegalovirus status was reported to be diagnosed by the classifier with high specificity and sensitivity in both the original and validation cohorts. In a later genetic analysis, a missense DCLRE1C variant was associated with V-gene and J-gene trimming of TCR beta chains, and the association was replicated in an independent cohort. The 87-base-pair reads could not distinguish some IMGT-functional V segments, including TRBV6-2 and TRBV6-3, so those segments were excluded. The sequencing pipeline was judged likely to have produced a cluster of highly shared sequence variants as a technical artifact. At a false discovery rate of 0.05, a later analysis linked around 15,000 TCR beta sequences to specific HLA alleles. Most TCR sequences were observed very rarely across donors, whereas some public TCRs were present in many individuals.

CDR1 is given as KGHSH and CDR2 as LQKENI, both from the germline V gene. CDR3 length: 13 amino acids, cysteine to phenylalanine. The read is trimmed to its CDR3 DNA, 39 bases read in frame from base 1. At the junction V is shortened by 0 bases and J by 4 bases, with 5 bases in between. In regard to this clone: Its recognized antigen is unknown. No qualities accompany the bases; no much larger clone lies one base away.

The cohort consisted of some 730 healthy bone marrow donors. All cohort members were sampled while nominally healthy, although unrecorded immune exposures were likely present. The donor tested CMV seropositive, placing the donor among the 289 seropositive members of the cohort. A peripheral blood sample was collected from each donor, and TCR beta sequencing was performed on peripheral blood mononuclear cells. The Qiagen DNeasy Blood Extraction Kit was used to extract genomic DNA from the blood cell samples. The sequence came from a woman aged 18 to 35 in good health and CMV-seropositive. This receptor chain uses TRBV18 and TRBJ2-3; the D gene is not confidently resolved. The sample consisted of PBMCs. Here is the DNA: TGTGCCAGCTCACCACCAGCCGCAGATACGCAGTATTTT. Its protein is CASSPPAADTQYF. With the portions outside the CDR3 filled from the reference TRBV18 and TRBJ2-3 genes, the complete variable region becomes NAGVMQNPRHLVRRRGQEARLRCSPMKGHSHVYWYRQLPEEGLKFMVYLQKENIIDESGMPKERFSAEFPKEGPSILRIQQVVRGDSAAYFCASSPPAADTQYFGPGTRLTVL.